This T cell receptor (beta chain) was sequenced in a study of OX40 agonist ivuxolimab in advanced cancers. Study overall: Patients were dosed intravenously with ivuxolimab at 0.01 to 10 mg/kg every 2 weeks. Enrolled patients in dose escalation had cancers that were hepatocellular carcinoma, melanoma, renal cell or head and neck cancer.

To note about this clone: Its cognate antigen is unknown.

Autoimmune disease history or systemic immunosuppression disqualified patients. Sequencing used immunoSEQ multiplex PCR; TCRdb keeps in-frame clones, though not all of them. Seen here are about 80,000 clones, approximately 85% observed once, and the top ten hold 25%. Study-level points and caveats: Expanded clones were, on average, more numerous in CD8+ T cells than in CD4+.

Losses at the gene ends were 2 bases for V and 8 bases for J; bases not matched to a gene: 11. The CDR3 has 15 amino acids. Germline values: CDR1 SGHDN, CDR2 FVKESK. The chain uses TRBV14 and TRBJ1-2, with 7 bases that match TRBD1. The sequence was collected from an adult with an advanced solid tumor such as melanoma, head and neck, liver or kidney cancer. Sequencing was performed on CD4+ or CD8+ T cells sorted from blood, taken in a trial of the OX40 agonist ivuxolimab. The DNA of the CDR3 is TGTGCCAGCAGCCAATCAGGGGGACCGATTCTGGGCTACACCTTC. Translated, it gives CASSQSGGPILGYTF.